Listed here are 5 T cell receptor beta chains from one sample, sequenced in a study of OX40 agonist ivuxolimab in advanced cancers. This table comes from immunoSEQ multiplex PCR, and its TCRdb copy is limited to in-frame clones, with some not included. The repertoire holds roughly 36,000 clones, with 65% to 75% as singletons. Sequenced here: CD4+ or CD8+ T cells sorted from blood, sampled in a trial of the OX40 agonist ivuxolimab. The receptors stem from an adult with an advanced solid tumor such as melanoma, head and neck, liver or kidney cancer.

The chain has TRBV5-1 and TRBJ2-5; the D is unclear. V lost 4 bases, J lost 5 bases, and 12 bases lay in between. CDR1 SGHRS and CDR2 YFSETQ come from the germline V gene. The CDR3 runs 13 residues. The CDR3 region is CASSSLNGETQYF. For the CDR3, the DNA is TGCGCCAGCAGCAGCCTTAACGGGGAGACCCAGTACTTC.

The table lists this clone with many counts. The V call is TRBV6-1, the J call TRBJ1-2; D is unclear. The V gene lost 1 base and the J gene lost 2 bases, with 11 bases spanning the gap. Germline assignment: CDR1 MNHNS and CDR2 SASEGT. CDR3 length: 15 residues. CDR3 residues: CASSEVTTINYGYTF. CDR3 bases: TGTGCCAGCAGTGAAGTAACAACAATCAACTATGGCTACACCTTC.

V usage is TRBV2 and J usage is TRBJ1-5; 7 bases agree with TRBD1. V lost 8 bases, J lost 0 bases, and 1 base stayed unmatched. From germline, CDR1 is SNHLY and CDR2 FYNNEI. CDR3 length: 13 residues. In DNA form, the CDR3 reads TGTGCCAGCGACAGGGATAGCAATCAGCCCCAGCATTTT. As protein: CASDRDSNQPQHF.

This clone was observed a few times. The V gene is TRBV2, the J gene TRBJ2-3; possibly TRBD2 for D (5 bases). The CDR3 spans 15 residues. Germline V CDR1 and CDR2: SNHLY, FYNNEI. Between the trimmed V and J ends, which lost 4 bases and 4 bases, there was a span of 15 bases. The CDR3 reads CASSVRAPISDTQYF. The CDR3 DNA reads TGTGCCAGCAGTGTGAGGGCTCCAATATCAGATACGCAGTATTTT.

The V and J genes are TRBV4-1 and TRBJ2-2, with TRBD2 matching over 7 bases. The junction had 12 bases not matched to a gene; V was cut back by 1 base and J by 7 bases. The CDR3 runs 17 residues. The germline CDR1 and CDR2 sequences are MGHRA and YSYEKL. CDR3 DNA: TGCGCCAGCAGCCAAGTAGACATGGGACTAAGGAGCGGGGAGCTGTTTTTT. Protein: CASSQVDMGLRSGELFF.